This TCR beta chain came from a study of blood T cell repertoires in COVID-19. Data came from immunoSEQ multiplex PCR; TCRdb stores just in-frame clones and leaves some out. The sample holds approximately 92,000 clones; 80% are singletons and the top ten take approximately 8.9%. From germline, CDR1 is SGHAT and CDR2 FQNNGV. V shed 0 bases and J shed 5 bases, with 23 bases lying between them. This CDR3 is built from 18 residues. This chain links TRBV11-2 with TRBJ2-7; tentatively, D is TRBD1 (5 bases). The clonotype originates from a man aged 50-60 years who had recovered from COVID-19. Sequencing used peripheral blood. The CDR3: CASSLDQRGQGFADEQYF. CDR3 nucleotide sequence: TGTGCCAGCAGCTTAGATCAGCGTGGGCAGGGATTCGCTGACGAGCAGTACTTC.